A single sample is the source of the 16 T cell receptor beta chains below, sequenced in a study of blood T cell repertoires in COVID-19. Libraries were prepared by immunoSEQ multiplex PCR; TCRdb keeps only in-frame clonotypes and omits some of them. The sample holds about 330,000 clones; about nine tenths are singletons and the top ten take roughly a tenth. Sample: peripheral blood. These receptors came from a man aged 25 to 40 with COVID-19, enrolled during active disease.

The V gene is TRBV7-2, the J gene TRBJ2-7; 7 bases are a match to TRBD1. CDR1 is SGHTA, CDR2 FQGNSA, per germline. The CDR3 totals 15 residues. J gave up 2 bases and V 5 bases, and 9 bases lay outside the gene matches. The CDR3 coding sequence is TGTGCCAGCAGCATTCCGGACAGGTACGCCTACGAGCAGTACTTC. Amino acids: CASSIPDRYAYEQYF.

V is TRBV5-6 and J is TRBJ1-5, with 10 bases identical to TRBD1. The germline V gene encodes CDR1 SGHDT and CDR2 YYEEEE. After removal of 4 bases from V and 6 bases from J, the junction contained 7 bases not matched to a gene. The CDR3 has 15 amino acids. The CDR3 spells CASSRDRGSGQPQHF. For the CDR3, the DNA is TGTGCCAGCAGCCGGGACAGGGGATCGGGTCAGCCCCAGCATTTT.

The chain has TRBV11-2 and TRBJ2-2, with no clear D. The germline V gene encodes CDR1 SGHAT and CDR2 FQNNGV. Trimming cost V 5 bases and J 11 bases, with 15 bases left between them. This CDR3 has 13 amino acids. CDR3 loop: CASSQRHLLELFF. The CDR3 nucleotides are TGTGCCAGCAGCCAGAGACACCTCCTAGAGCTGTTTTTT.

V usage is TRBV4-2 and J usage is TRBJ2-1; D may be TRBD1 or TRBD2 (5 bases each). Germline lookup yields CDR1 LGHNA and CDR2 YNFKEQ. The CDR3 is 14 amino acids. Trimming cost V 8 bases and J 5 bases, with 16 bases left between them. Here the CDR3 reads CASSRGRADNEQFF. Written as DNA, the CDR3 is TGTGCCAGCTCCCGGGGCAGGGCGGACAATGAGCAGTTCTTC.

The rearrangement links TRBV7-2 to TRBJ2-3; maybe TRBD2 (7 bases). Trimming cost V 4 bases and J 5 bases, with 16 bases left between them. Per germline, CDR1 SGHTA and CDR2 FQGNSA. The CDR3 extends over 15 amino acids. CDR3 region: CASSSWGGRGDTQYF. In DNA form, the CDR3 reads TGTGCCAGCAGCTCGTGGGGGGGCCGGGGAGATACGCAGTATTTT.

The chain uses TRBV6-1 and TRBJ1-1; D is perhaps TRBD1 (6 bases). V lost 4 bases to trimming and J lost 0 bases, with 18 bases between them. Germline CDR1 is MNHNS and CDR2 is SASEGT. CDR3 length: 17 amino acids. Here the CDR3 DNA reads TGTGCCAGCAGTGGTTCGTACCGGACAGACCTGAACACTGAAGCTTTCTTT. Translation gives CASSGSYRTDLNTEAFF.

The J gene is TRBJ2-7, the V gene TRBV30, with 11 bases matching TRBD2. The CDR3 runs to 14 residues. Trimming at V came to 0 bases and at J to 2 bases, leaving 0 bases not matched to a gene. Germline lookup yields CDR1 GTSNPN and CDR2 SVGIG (reference sequence). DNA for the CDR3: TGTGCCTGGAGTGTACTAGCGGGAGCCTACGAGCAGTACTTC. It encodes CAWSVLAGAYEQYF.

The rearrangement joins TRBV6-1 to TRBJ1-4, with TRBD1 identical over 7 bases. J lost 13 bases, V lost 2 bases, and 10 bases had no gene match. Germline values: CDR1 MNHNS, CDR2 SASEGT. This CDR3 is built from 14 residues. The CDR3 DNA reads as TGTGCCAGCAGTGAATCCAATCTACAGGGGAGACTGTTTTTT. It specifies CASSESNLQGRLFF.

The CDR3: CASSPQGQGTSKNANTGELFF. CDR3 sequence (DNA): TGTGCCAGCAGTCCGCAGGGACAGGGGACGAGTAAAAACGCGAACACCGGGGAGCTGTTTTTT. The V and J genes are TRBV28 and TRBJ2-2; 10 nucleotides line up with TRBD1. This CDR3 spans 21 amino acids. J lost 0 bases, V lost 5 bases, and 18 bases had no gene match. CDR1 is MDHEN and CDR2 is SYDVKM in the germline V gene.

The V call is TRBV5-1, the J call TRBJ2-7; D gene uncertain. Trimming stripped 1 base from V and 4 bases from J, with 21 bases between. Looked up from germline, CDR1 is SGHRS and CDR2 is YFSETQ. This CDR3 is built from 17 residues. This CDR3 reads CASSLHWVATPGYEQYF. Here the CDR3 DNA reads TGCGCCAGCAGCTTGCATTGGGTTGCCACCCCCGGGTACGAGCAGTACTTC.

This clone showed up just once. The CDR3 here is CATSEISRETQYF. The CDR3 DNA is TGTGCCACCAGTGAGATTTCACGGGAGACCCAGTACTTC. The V call is TRBV24-1, the J call TRBJ2-5; D unclear. The CDR3 runs to 13 residues. CDR1 and CDR2 from the germline V gene are KGHDR and SFDVKD. V was clipped by 4 bases and J by 5 bases, with 10 bases between them.

The genes are TRBV28 and TRBJ2-3; TRBD2 matches 10 bases. The CDR3 runs 16 residues. Germline V gene lookup returns CDR1 MDHEN and CDR2 SYDVKM. V trimming: 6 bases; J trimming: 5 bases; junction bases outside the gene matches: 11. CDR3 DNA: TGTGCCAGCAGGCTAGCGGGAGAGGCGGGGGGAGATACGCAGTATTTT. Amino acid sequence: CASRLAGEAGGDTQYF.

The genes are TRBV30 and TRBJ2-5; D remains ambiguous. Germline V lookup: CDR1 GTSNPN, CDR2 SVGIG (reference sequence). CDR3 size: 13 residues. V was clipped by 2 bases and J by 7 bases, with 14 bases between them. CDR3 DNA sequence: TGTGCCTGGAGTTTCGCTAGTGGCGGGACCCAGTACTTC. It encodes CAWSFASGGTQYF.

The genes are TRBV6-2 or TRBV6-3 and TRBJ2-5, with TRBD2 matching 7 bases. The germline V gene has CDR1 MNHEY and CDR2 SVGEGT. This CDR3 is built from 12 residues. Trimming at V came to 3 bases and at J to 9 bases, leaving 4 bases not matched to a gene. The CDR3 here is CASSYAGVPQYF. In DNA form, the CDR3 reads TGTGCCAGCAGTTATGCGGGGGTACCCCAGTACTTC.

The chain couples TRBV19 to TRBJ1-1; 12 bases line up with TRBD1. The CDR3 totals 15 residues. Germline V gene sequence: CDR1 LNHDA, CDR2 SQIVND (reference sequence). V gave up 11 bases and J gave up 5 bases; unmatched junction bases: 12. Here the CDR3 DNA reads TGTGCCGCCACCGGGACAGGGGGCGTGAGGACTGAAGCTTTCTTT. Translation gives CAATGTGGVRTEAFF.

The chain joins TRBV29-1 to TRBJ2-1; TRBD1 aligns across 9 bases. The CDR3 has 15 residues. Trimming at V came to 6 bases and at J to 3 bases, leaving 9 bases not matched to a gene. Germline V lookup: CDR1 SQVTM, CDR2 ANQGSEA. CDR3 coding DNA: TGCAGCGTACCCGGCCGGGACAGGGTCTACAATGAGCAGTTCTTC. Amino acids: CSVPGRDRVYNEQFF.